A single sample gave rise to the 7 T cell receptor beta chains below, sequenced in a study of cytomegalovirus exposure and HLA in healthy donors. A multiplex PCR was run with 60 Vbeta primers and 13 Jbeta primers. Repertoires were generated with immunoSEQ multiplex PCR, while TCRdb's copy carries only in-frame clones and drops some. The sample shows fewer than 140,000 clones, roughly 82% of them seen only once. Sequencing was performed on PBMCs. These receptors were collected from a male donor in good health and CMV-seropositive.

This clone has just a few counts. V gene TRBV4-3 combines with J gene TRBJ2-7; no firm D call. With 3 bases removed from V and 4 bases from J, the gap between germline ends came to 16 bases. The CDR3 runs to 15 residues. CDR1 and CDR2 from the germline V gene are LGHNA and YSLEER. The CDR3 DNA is TGCGCCAGCAGCCAGGGCCAGGCAAGTTCGTACGAGCAGTACTTC. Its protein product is CASSQGQASSYEQYF.

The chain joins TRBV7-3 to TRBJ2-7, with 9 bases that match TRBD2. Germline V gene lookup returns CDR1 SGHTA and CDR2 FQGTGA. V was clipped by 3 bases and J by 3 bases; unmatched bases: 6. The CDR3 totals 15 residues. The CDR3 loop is CASSLLGGGDYEQYF. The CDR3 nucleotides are TGTGCCAGCAGCTTGCTCGGCGGGGGGGACTACGAGCAGTACTTC.

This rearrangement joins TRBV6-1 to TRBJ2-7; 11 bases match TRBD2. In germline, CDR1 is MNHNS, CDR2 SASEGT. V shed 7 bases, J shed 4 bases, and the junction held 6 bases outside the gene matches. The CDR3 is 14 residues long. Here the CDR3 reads CASNPGLAAYEQYF. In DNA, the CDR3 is TGTGCCAGCAACCCGGGACTAGCGGCTTACGAGCAGTACTTC.

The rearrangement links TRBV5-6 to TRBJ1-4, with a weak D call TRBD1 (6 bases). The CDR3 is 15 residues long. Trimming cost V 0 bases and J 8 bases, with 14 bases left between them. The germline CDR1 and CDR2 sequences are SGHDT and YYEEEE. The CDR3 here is CASSLAGGPGEKLFF. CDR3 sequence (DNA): TGTGCCAGCAGCTTGGCGGGGGGCCCGGGGGAAAAACTGTTTTTT.

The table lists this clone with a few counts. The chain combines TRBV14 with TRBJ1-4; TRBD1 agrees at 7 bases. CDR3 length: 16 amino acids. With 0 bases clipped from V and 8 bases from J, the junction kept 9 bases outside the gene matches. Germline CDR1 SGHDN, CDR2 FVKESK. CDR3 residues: CASSQDTRQGREKLFF. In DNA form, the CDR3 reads TGTGCCAGCAGCCAAGATACGCGACAGGGTCGCGAAAAACTGTTTTTT.

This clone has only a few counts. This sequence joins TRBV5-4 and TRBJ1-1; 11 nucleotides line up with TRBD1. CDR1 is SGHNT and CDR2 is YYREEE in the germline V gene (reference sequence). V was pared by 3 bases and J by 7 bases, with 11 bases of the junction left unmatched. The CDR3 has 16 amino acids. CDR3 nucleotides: TGTGCCAGCAGCTCGGGACAGGGGGTATCGCGCGGTGAAGCTTTCTTT. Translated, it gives CASSSGQGVSRGEAFF.

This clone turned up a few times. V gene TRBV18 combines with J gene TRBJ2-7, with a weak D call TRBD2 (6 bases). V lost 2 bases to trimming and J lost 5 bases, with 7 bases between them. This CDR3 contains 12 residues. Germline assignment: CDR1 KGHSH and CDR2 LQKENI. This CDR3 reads CASSPGGDEQYF. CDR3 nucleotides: TGTGCCAGCTCACCAGGAGGGGACGAGCAGTACTTC.